Sequencing of this T cell receptor beta chain was carried out in a study of cytomegalovirus exposure and HLA in healthy donors. General study findings and limits: The study found most TCR sequences rare, yet found some public TCRs in many donors. In a later analysis, HLA-C alleles had the fewest associated TCRs, DRB1 alleles the most. Prior analysis indicated that the majority of TCR beta V segments exhibited productivity approximately 90% or approximately 30% of the time. V- and J-gene trimming in TCR beta was tied to a missense DCLRE1C variant by an analysis performed later.

With respect to this clone: Its antigen is currently unknown.

Amplification used 60 Vbeta primers and 13 Jbeta primers. Data came from immunoSEQ multiplex PCR; TCRdb stores just in-frame clones and leaves some out. The table includes 200,000 to 250,000 clones, about 70% detected once. J gave up 8 bases and V 4 bases, and 8 bases lay outside the gene matches. CDR1 is SGDLS and CDR2 is YYNGEE in the germline V gene. The CDR3 runs 14 residues. The sequence derives from a man aged 35-49 years in good health and CMV-seropositive. Sequencing was done on a sample of PBMCs. The V call is TRBV9, the J call TRBJ2-7; 11 bases map to TRBD1. The CDR3 loop reads CASSPGTGGAKQYF. The CDR3 nucleotides read TGTGCCAGCAGCCCCGGGACAGGGGGGGCTAAGCAGTACTTC.